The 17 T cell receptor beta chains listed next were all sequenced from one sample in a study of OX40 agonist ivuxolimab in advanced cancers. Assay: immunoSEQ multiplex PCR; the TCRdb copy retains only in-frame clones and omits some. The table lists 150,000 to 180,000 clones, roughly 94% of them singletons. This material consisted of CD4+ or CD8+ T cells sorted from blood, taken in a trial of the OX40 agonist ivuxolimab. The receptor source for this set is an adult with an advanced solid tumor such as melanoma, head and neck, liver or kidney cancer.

The CDR3 sequence is CASRTVNTGELFF. The CDR3 DNA is TGTGCCAGCAGGACAGTGAACACCGGGGAGCTGTTTTTT. The rearrangement joins TRBV2 to TRBJ2-2; tentatively, D is TRBD1 (5 bases). V dropped 6 bases and J dropped 1 base, with 6 bases sitting between them. The germline V gene has CDR1 SNHLY and CDR2 FYNNEI. The CDR3 sequence is 13 residues long.

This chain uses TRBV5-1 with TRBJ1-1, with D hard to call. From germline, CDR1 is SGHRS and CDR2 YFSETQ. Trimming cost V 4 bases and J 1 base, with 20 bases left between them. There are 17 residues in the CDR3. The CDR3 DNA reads TGCGCCAGCAGCGTGCGCTCCACCACAATCGGGAACACTGAAGCTTTCTTT. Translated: CASSVRSTTIGNTEAFF.

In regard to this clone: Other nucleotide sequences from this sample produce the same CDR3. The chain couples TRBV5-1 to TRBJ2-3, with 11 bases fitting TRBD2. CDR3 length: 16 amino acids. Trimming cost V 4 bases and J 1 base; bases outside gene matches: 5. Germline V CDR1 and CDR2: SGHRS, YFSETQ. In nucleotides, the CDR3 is TGCGCCAGCAGCCCGGGGACTAGCGGAGGCACAGATACGCAGTATTTT. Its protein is CASSPGTSGGTDTQYF.

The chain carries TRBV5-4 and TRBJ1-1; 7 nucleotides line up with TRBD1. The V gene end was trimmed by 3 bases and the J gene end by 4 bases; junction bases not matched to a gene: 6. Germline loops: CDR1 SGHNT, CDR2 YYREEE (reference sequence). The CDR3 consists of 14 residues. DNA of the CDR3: TGTGCCAGCAGCTACACCAGGGGGAGCACTGAAGCTTTCTTT. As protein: CASSYTRGSTEAFF.

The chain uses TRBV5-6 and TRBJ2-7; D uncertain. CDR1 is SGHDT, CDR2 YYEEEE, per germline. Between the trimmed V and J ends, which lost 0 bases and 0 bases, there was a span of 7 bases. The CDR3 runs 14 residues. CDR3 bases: TGTGCCAGCAGCTTGGCGGAGAGCTCCTACGAGCAGTACTTC. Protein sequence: CASSLAESSYEQYF.

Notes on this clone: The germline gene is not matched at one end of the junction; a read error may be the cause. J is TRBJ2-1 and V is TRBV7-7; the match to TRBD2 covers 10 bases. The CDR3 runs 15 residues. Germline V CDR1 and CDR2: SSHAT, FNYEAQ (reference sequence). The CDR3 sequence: CASSPGTSDYNEQFF. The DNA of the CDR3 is TGTGCTAGCAGCCCCGGGACTAGCGACTACAATGAGCAGTTCTTC. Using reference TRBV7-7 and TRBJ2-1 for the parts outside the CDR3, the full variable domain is GAGVSQSPRYKVTKRGQDVTLRCDPISSHATLYWYQQALGQGPEFLTYFNYEAQPDKSGLPSDRFSAERPEGSISTLTIQRTEQRDSAMYRCASSPGTSDYNEQFFGPGTRLTVL.

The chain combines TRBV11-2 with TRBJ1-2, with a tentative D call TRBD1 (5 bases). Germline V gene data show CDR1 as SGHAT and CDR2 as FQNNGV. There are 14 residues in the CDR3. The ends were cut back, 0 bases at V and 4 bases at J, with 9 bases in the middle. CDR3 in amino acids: CASSLEQGRYGYTF. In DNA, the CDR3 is TGTGCCAGCAGCTTAGAGCAGGGCCGCTATGGCTACACCTTC.

The CDR3 protein is CATGTGSYQGETQYF. The CDR3 nucleotides read TGTGCCACGGGGACCGGGAGCTACCAGGGGGAGACCCAGTACTTC. The genes are TRBV6-5 and TRBJ2-5; D possibly matches TRBD1 or TRBD2 (6 bases each). Per the germline V gene, CDR1 is MNHEY and CDR2 is SVGAGI. This CDR3 has 15 amino acids. Trimming cost V 10 bases and J 5 bases, with 23 bases left between them.

CDR3 protein: CASSQVPFMNTEAFF. Written as DNA, the CDR3 is TGCGCCAGCAGCCAAGTCCCTTTTATGAACACTGAAGCTTTCTTT. The rearrangement links TRBV4-1 to TRBJ1-1; D unresolved. The CDR3 consists of 15 residues. The V gene lost 1 base and the J gene lost 0 bases, with 9 bases spanning the gap. Germline-derived CDR1 and CDR2 are MGHRA and YSYEKL.

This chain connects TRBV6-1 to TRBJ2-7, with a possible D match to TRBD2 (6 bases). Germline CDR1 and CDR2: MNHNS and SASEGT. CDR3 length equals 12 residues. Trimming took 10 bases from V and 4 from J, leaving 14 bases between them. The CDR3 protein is CATRDLLYEQYF. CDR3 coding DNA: TGTGCCACCCGGGACTTACTTTACGAGCAGTACTTC.

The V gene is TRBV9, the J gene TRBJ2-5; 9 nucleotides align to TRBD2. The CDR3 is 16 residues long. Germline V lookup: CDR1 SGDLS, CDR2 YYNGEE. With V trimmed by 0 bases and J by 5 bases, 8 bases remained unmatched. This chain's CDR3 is CASSVGWREGRETQYF. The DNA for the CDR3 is TGTGCCAGCAGCGTAGGATGGCGGGAGGGCCGGGAGACCCAGTACTTC. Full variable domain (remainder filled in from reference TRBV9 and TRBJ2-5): DSGVTQTPKHLITATGQRVTLRCSPRSGDLSVYWYQQSLDQGLQFLIQYYNGEERAKGNILERFSAQQFPDLHSELNLSSLELGDSALYFCASSVGWREGRETQYFGPGTRLLVL.

The CDR3, as DNA: TGCGCCAGCAGCCAGATCCCGGGACAGGGGGAAGGCACTGAAGCTTTCTTT. This encodes CASSQIPGQGEGTEAFF. The chain joins TRBV4-3 to TRBJ1-1; 11 nucleotides match TRBD1. V lost 3 bases and J lost 4; bases outside the gene matches: 10. Germline values: CDR1 LGHNA, CDR2 YSLEER. The CDR3 has 17 amino acids.

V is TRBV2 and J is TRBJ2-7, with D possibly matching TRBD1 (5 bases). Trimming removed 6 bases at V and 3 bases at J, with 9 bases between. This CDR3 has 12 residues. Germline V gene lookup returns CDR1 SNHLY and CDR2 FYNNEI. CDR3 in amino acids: CASSEQDYEQYF. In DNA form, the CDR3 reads TGTGCCAGCAGCGAACAGGACTACGAGCAGTACTTC.

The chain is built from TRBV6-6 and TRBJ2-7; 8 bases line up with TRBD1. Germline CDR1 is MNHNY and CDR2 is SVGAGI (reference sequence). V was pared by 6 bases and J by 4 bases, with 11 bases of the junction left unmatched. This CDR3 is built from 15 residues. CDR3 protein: CASSSPGQGGYEQYF. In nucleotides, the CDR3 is TGTGCCAGCAGCTCACCCGGACAGGGCGGGTACGAGCAGTACTTC.

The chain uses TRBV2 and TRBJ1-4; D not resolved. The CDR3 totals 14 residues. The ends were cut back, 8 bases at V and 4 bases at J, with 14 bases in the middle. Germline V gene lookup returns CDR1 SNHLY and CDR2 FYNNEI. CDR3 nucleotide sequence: TGTGCCAGCGGCCCGCGGGGAGGTAATGAAAAACTGTTTTTT. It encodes CASGPRGGNEKLFF.

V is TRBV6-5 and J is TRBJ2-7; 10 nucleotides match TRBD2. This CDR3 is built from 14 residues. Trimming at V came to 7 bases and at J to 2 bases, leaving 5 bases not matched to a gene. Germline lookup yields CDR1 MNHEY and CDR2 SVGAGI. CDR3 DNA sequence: TGTGCCAGCACAAGAACTAGCGGGGCCTACGAGCAGTACTTC. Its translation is CASTRTSGAYEQYF.

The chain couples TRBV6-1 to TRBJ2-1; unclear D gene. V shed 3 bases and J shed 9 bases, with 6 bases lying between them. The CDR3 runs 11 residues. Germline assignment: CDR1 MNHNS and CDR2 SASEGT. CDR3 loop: CASSDRLEQFF. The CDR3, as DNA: TGTGCCAGCAGTGACCGACTTGAGCAGTTCTTC.